The 15 T cell receptor beta chains below come from one sample, sequenced in a study of cytomegalovirus exposure and HLA in healthy donors (dated by TCRdb to the late 2010s). The library was made by the immunoSEQ multiplex PCR assay. A mixture of 60 forward primers for TCR Vbeta segments and 13 reverse primers for TCR Jbeta segments was used in the multiplex PCR. TCRdb mirrors the immuneACCESS table, restricted to in-frame sequences. Some clones are absent from its copies; in checked studies, under half trace to an unresolved V gene, and the reason for the others is unknown. Recorded for this sample are 130,000 to 150,000 clones; about three quarters of them occurred a single time. Of the sample, under 7.5% falls within the top ten clones. The sequenced material came from PBMCs. The receptors derive from a man aged 40-49 years in good health and CMV-seropositive.

The rearrangement uses TRBV19 and TRBJ1-5; the D gene is possibly TRBD1 (6 bases). The V end was cut by 3 bases, the J end by 1 base, with 19 bases between. The CDR3 consists of 18 residues. Germline assignment: CDR1 LNHDA and CDR2 SQIVND (reference sequence). CDR3 nucleotide sequence: TGTGCCAGTAGTATTTTGGGACACCCACGGGACAGCAATCAGCCCCAGCATTTT. This gives the protein CASSILGHPRDSNQPQHF.

This clone was counted a single time. This chain links TRBV4-1 with TRBJ2-5; TRBD2 agrees at 13 bases. Trimming removed 4 bases from V and 1 base from J; junction bases left unmatched: 6. Germline V lookup: CDR1 MGHRA, CDR2 YSYEKL. This CDR3 contains 17 residues. This CDR3 is CASSPRLAGGLQETQYF. The CDR3 coding sequence is TGCGCCAGCAGCCCCCGACTAGCGGGGGGCCTCCAAGAGACCCAGTACTTC.

The chain uses TRBV6-5 and TRBJ1-2, with no clear D. The CDR3 contains 15 residues. The V and J ends lost 6 bases and 5 bases respectively, with 19 bases between them. Germline-derived CDR1 and CDR2 are MNHEY and SVGAGI. The CDR3 region is CASSLSAGVPYGYTF. For the CDR3, the DNA is TGTGCCAGCAGCTTGAGTGCAGGCGTCCCTTATGGCTACACCTTC.

J is TRBJ2-1 and V is TRBV25-1; the D gene is possibly TRBD1 (5 bases). This CDR3 has 13 amino acids. Per the germline V gene, CDR1 is MGHDK and CDR2 is SYGVNS. V lost 1 base and J 12 bases, leaving 13 bases between the germline ends. CDR3 residues: CASSELGQGRQFF. The CDR3 DNA is TGTGCCAGCAGTGAATTGGGGCAGGGCAGGCAGTTCTTC.

This clone was seen a single time. The rearrangement joins TRBV6-1 to TRBJ2-7, with TRBD2 identical over 7 bases. Germline V gives CDR1 MNHNS, CDR2 SASEGT. The length of the CDR3 is 16 residues. V trimming: 1 base; J trimming: 1 base; junction bases outside the gene matches: 7. The DNA for the CDR3 is TGTGCCAGCAGTGAAGAACGGGGGGTAGGGTCCTACGAGCAGTACTTC. It codes for CASSEERGVGSYEQYF.

The chain recombines TRBV7-8 with TRBJ1-5, with TRBD1 matching over 10 bases. This CDR3 comprises 16 residues. J gave up 6 bases and V 4 bases, and 9 bases lay outside the gene matches. Per germline, CDR1 SGHVS and CDR2 FQNEAQ. CDR3 region: CASSSSRDRGFQPQHF. The CDR3 bases are TGTGCCAGCAGCTCCAGCCGGGACAGGGGTTTTCAGCCCCAGCATTTT.

The rearrangement joins TRBV18 to TRBJ1-2, with D unclear. The V end lost 0 bases, the J end lost 2 bases, and 7 bases lay between the germline ends. Germline-derived CDR1 and CDR2 are KGHSH and LQKENI. CDR3 length equals 14 residues. The CDR3 nucleotides are TGTGCCAGCTCACCACCTGGTGGCAACTATGGCTACACCTTC. It specifies CASSPPGGNYGYTF.

This clone appeared a single time. The gene calls are TRBV4-1 and TRBJ2-5; unclear D gene. Germline assignment: CDR1 MGHRA and CDR2 YSYEKL. V was clipped by 0 bases and J by 4 bases, with 12 bases between them. The CDR3 spans 15 residues. In nucleotides, the CDR3 is TGCGCCAGCAGCCAAGATCGATTGCCGGGAGAGACCCAGTACTTC. This translates into CASSQDRLPGETQYF.

This clone was recorded once. The chain links TRBV7-2 to TRBJ1-5, with 8 positions matching TRBD1. The germline V gene encodes CDR1 SGHTA and CDR2 FQGNSA. This CDR3 region has 14 residues. Germline trimming cut 5 bases from V and 9 bases from J; bases unmatched to any gene: 9. CDR3 sequence: CASSQGQVEGPQHF. CDR3 sequence (DNA): TGTGCCAGCAGCCAGGGACAGGTCGAAGGGCCCCAGCATTTT.

This chain uses TRBV2 with TRBJ1-2; D possibly corresponds to TRBD1 (5 bases). V lost 5 bases to trimming and J lost 2 bases, with 9 bases between them. Germline V gene lookup returns CDR1 SNHLY and CDR2 FYNNEI. The CDR3 contains 13 residues. In nucleotides, the CDR3 is TGTGCCAGCAGTTATACAGGAAACTATGGCTACACCTTC. It encodes CASSYTGNYGYTF. The variable domain in full, completed from reference TRBV2 and TRBJ1-2, reads EPEVTQTPSHQVTQMGQEVILRCVPISNHLYFYWYRQILGQKVEFLVSFYNNEISEKSEIFDDQFSVERPDGSNFTLKIRSTKLEDSAMYFCASSYTGNYGYTFGSGTRLTVV.

The chain couples TRBV30 to TRBJ2-3; D may be TRBD2 (5 bases). This CDR3 is 15 amino acids long. V lost 1 base and J 0 bases, leaving 11 bases between the germline ends. Germline CDR1 GTSNPN, CDR2 SVGIG (reference sequence). DNA for the CDR3: TGTGCCTGGAGTGCCCTCCTAGCAAGCACAGATACGCAGTATTTT. Translating it yields CAWSALLASTDTQYF.

The gene calls are TRBV4-2 and TRBJ2-7; 10 bases match TRBD2. The CDR3 length is 17 residues. The V gene's germline CDR1 is LGHNA and CDR2 YNFKEQ. The J segment lost 2 bases and the V segment lost 1 base, leaving 8 bases of the junction unmatched. CDR3 amino acids: CASSQVGSTSGTYEQYF. DNA of the CDR3: TGTGCCAGCAGCCAAGTAGGTTCCACTAGCGGGACCTACGAGCAGTACTTC.

This clone occurred once. This rearrangement joins TRBV9 to TRBJ1-1, with unresolved D. Germline lookup yields CDR1 SGDLS and CDR2 YYNGEE. CDR3 length equals 14 residues. The germline V and J ends were trimmed by 6 bases and 0 bases, with 12 bases remaining between them. CDR3 DNA sequence: TGTGCCAGCAAGTCTGGACTGCTGAACACTGAAGCTTTCTTT. It translates to CASKSGLLNTEAFF.

This chain joins TRBV9 and TRBJ1-6; D is undetermined. Germline V gene lookup returns CDR1 SGDLS and CDR2 YYNGEE. Trimming took 2 bases from V and 8 from J, leaving 14 bases between them. CDR3 length: 15 amino acids. The CDR3 DNA is TGTGCCAGCAGCGTCTCCACCAGACATCATTCACCCCTCCACTTT. This codes for CASSVSTRHHSPLHF.

J is TRBJ2-1 and V is TRBV9; 11 bases match TRBD2. Germline lookup yields CDR1 SGDLS and CDR2 YYNGEE. The CDR3 runs 15 residues. V trimming: 1 base; J trimming: 7 bases; junction bases outside the gene matches: 4. CDR3 DNA: TGTGCCAGCAGCGTACTAGCGGGGGGAGGTAATGAGCAGTTCTTC. This codes for CASSVLAGGGNEQFF.